These 30 T cell receptor beta chains were all obtained from the same sample, sequenced in a study of CD8 T cells in Susac syndrome. Random-hexamer reverse transcription was applied to about 0.45 to 1 ug RNA. TCRdb processed the immunoSEQ multiplex PCR reads anew with MiXCR; each CDR3 protein has one entry. Among 200,000 to 250,000 distinct CDR3 sequences, just under 95% were seen once, and the ten largest hold approximately 0.082%. The specimen was CD4+ T cells from PBMCs. The source of these receptors is a human donor with multiple sclerosis.

The CDR3 reads CASSLGWDINQHF. For the CDR3, the DNA is TGTGCCAGCAGTTTAGGATGGGACATCAACCAGCATTTT. The rearrangement uses TRBV12-3 or TRBV12-4 and TRBJ1-5; possibly TRBD1 for D (6 bases). Between the trimmed V and J ends, which lost 1 base and 12 bases, there was a span of 13 bases. There are 13 residues in the CDR3.

The chain recombines TRBV6-5 with TRBJ2-6; D unresolved. The CDR3 runs 17 residues. V was cut by 0 bases and J by 0 bases, with 9 bases left in between. CDR1 and CDR2 from the germline V gene are MNHEY and SVGAGI. CDR3 nucleotide sequence: TGTGCCAGCAGTTACTCGGTGGATAGCTCTGGGGCCAACGTCCTGACTTTC. Protein product: CASSYSVDSSGANVLTF.

This sequence joins TRBV20-1 and TRBJ2-7, with a tentative D call TRBD1 (7 bases). This CDR3 is 16 amino acids long. V shed 6 bases and J shed 7 bases, with 28 bases lying between them. Germline values: CDR1 DFQATT, CDR2 SNEGSKA (reference sequence). The CDR3 region has the DNA TGCAGTGCCCGAGGGAGAGGGATCCTACCAGGGGGGGAGCAGTACTTC. Protein: CSARGRGILPGGEQYF.

This chain connects TRBV20-1 to TRBJ2-2; 14 positions match TRBD2. This CDR3 is 17 amino acids long. The trim removed 3 bases at V and 2 bases at J, leaving 5 bases unmatched. Germline lookup yields CDR1 DFQATT and CDR2 SNEGSKA (reference sequence). In nucleotides, the CDR3 is TGCAGTGCTAGGGGACTAGCGGGGGAACGCAACACCGGGGAGCTGTTTTTT. Translated: CSARGLAGERNTGELFF.

The rearrangement joins TRBV30 to TRBJ2-7; D may match TRBD1 or TRBD2 (5 bases each). There are 13 residues in the CDR3. Deletions cut 0 bases from V and 6 bases from J, with 12 bases between. Germline V gives CDR1 GTSNPN, CDR2 SVGIG (reference sequence). The CDR3 nucleotides read TGTGCCTGGAGTGTACGAGGGGCTTCCGAGCAGTACGTC. Translating it yields CAWSVRGASEQYV.

V gene TRBV12-3 or TRBV12-4 combines with J gene TRBJ2-1; TRBD1 agrees at 8 bases. This CDR3 contains 14 residues. CDR3 sequence (DNA): TGTGCGTCAGGGCGGACAGGGATAGTCAGTGAGCAGTTCTTC. Translated, it gives CASGRTGIVSEQFF.

This rearrangement joins TRBV29-1 to TRBJ1-1, with unresolved D. Germline CDR1 and CDR2: SQVTM and ANQGSEA. Trimming cost V 3 bases and J 1 base, with 6 bases left between them. The CDR3 contains 12 residues. CDR3 bases: TGCAGCGTTGATCGCACGAACACTGAAGCTTTCTTT. Encoded protein: CSVDRTNTEAFF.

The chain combines TRBV3-1 with TRBJ2-4, with TRBD2 matching 7 bases. CDR1 is LGHDT and CDR2 is YNNKEL in the germline V gene (reference sequence). The CDR3 consists of 12 residues. The ends lost 4 bases at V and 12 bases at J; junction bases unmatched: 6. CDR3 sequence (DNA): TGTGCCAGCAGCCCTAAGGGAGGGACTCAGTACTTC. Translated: CASSPKGGTQYF.

The chain has TRBV6-5 and TRBJ1-6; a possible D gene is TRBD1 (5 bases). Germline CDR1 and CDR2: MNHEY and SVGAGI. Trimming removed 2 bases from V and 8 bases from J, with 10 bases in between. The CDR3 contains 14 residues. CDR3 bases: TGTGCCAGCAGTTACCGGGGGGTAGATTCACCCCTCCACTTT. Translated: CASSYRGVDSPLHF.

The chain couples TRBV27 to TRBJ1-2; 8 bases agree with TRBD1. Germline assignment: CDR1 MNHEY and CDR2 SMNVEV (reference sequence). Trimming at V came to 1 base and at J to 11 bases, leaving 6 bases not matched to a gene. The CDR3 contains 13 residues. The DNA of the CDR3 is TGTGCCAGCAGTTTATGGCAGGGGGCGGGGTACACCTTC. Its translation is CASSLWQGAGYTF.

As DNA, the CDR3 is TGCAGTGCTTGGCCCTGGACTAGCGGCACAGATACGCAGTATTTT. Residues: CSAWPWTSGTDTQYF. The V gene is TRBV20-1, the J gene TRBJ2-3, with TRBD2 matching over 9 bases. J lost 1 base, V lost 5 bases, and 7 bases had no gene match. The length of the CDR3 is 15 residues. Per the germline V gene, CDR1 is DFQATT and CDR2 is SNEGSKA (reference sequence).

The V call is TRBV6-2 or TRBV6-3, the J call TRBJ1-5, with 7 bases that match TRBD1. Losses at the gene ends were 4 bases for V and 4 bases for J; bases not matched to a gene: 4. The CDR3 spans 14 residues. Germline V gives CDR1 MNHEY, CDR2 SVGEGT. The CDR3 loop is CASSLPGGNQPQHF. For the CDR3, the DNA is TGTGCCAGCAGTTTACCAGGGGGGAATCAGCCCCAGCATTTT.

J is TRBJ2-7 and V is TRBV10-3; 7 nucleotides match TRBD2. The V gene's germline CDR1 is ENHRY and CDR2 SYGVKD. V shed 2 bases and J 0 bases; nucleotides not matched to a gene: 4. The CDR3 spans 15 residues. This CDR3 reads CAISEVGGSSYEQYF. The CDR3 nucleotides read TGTGCCATCAGTGAGGTGGGGGGGTCCTCCTACGAGCAGTACTTC.

Only one count was recorded for this clonotype. The chain carries TRBV20-1 and TRBJ2-3, with D possibly being TRBD1 (6 bases). There are 15 residues in the CDR3. V dropped 0 bases and J dropped 2 bases, with 12 bases sitting between them. Germline assignment: CDR1 DFQATT and CDR2 SNEGSKA (reference sequence). The CDR3 DNA is TGCAGTGCTAGAGATGTCGCAGGGGCCACAGATACGCAGTATTTT. The encoded protein is CSARDVAGATDTQYF.

The gene calls are TRBV6-2 or TRBV6-3 and TRBJ2-1, with 9 nucleotides matching TRBD1. The CDR3 consists of 17 residues. The germline V gene encodes CDR1 MNHEY and CDR2 SVGEGT. V shed 4 bases, J shed 4 bases, and the junction held 11 bases outside the gene matches. CDR3 bases: TGTGCCAGCAGTTCTAACCAAAGGACAGGGGTATACAATGAGCAGTTCTTC. Its protein product is CASSSNQRTGVYNEQFF.

The chain couples TRBV3-1 to TRBJ2-1, with 8 bases lining up with TRBD2. The length of the CDR3 is 15 residues. Germline assignment: CDR1 LGHDT and CDR2 YNNKEL (reference sequence). J was trimmed by 1 base and V by 4 bases; bases with no gene match: 3. The CDR3 DNA reads as TGTGCCAGCAGCCGCGGGGGGCTTTCCTACAATGAGCAGTTCTTC. Its protein product is CASSRGGLSYNEQFF.

The J gene is TRBJ2-1, the V gene TRBV29-1; no firm D call. In germline, CDR1 is SQVTM, CDR2 ANQGSEA. The V gene lost 7 bases and the J gene lost 10 bases, with 17 bases spanning the gap. This CDR3 has 12 amino acids. DNA of the CDR3: TGCAGCGGGTGGACGGGCCCTAGGGAGCAGTTCTTC. This gives the protein CSGWTGPREQFF.

The J gene is TRBJ1-1, the V gene TRBV30, with 8 bases matching TRBD1. The CDR3 loop spans 12 amino acids. Germline CDR1 reads GTSNPN; CDR2 reads SVGIG (reference sequence). J gave up 12 bases and V 1 base, and 7 bases lay outside the gene matches. The CDR3 here is CAWSAPGQDPFF. The CDR3, as DNA: TGTGCCTGGAGTGCCCCGGGACAGGACCCTTTCTTT.

The chain recombines TRBV2 with TRBJ1-6; a weak D match, TRBD1 (5 bases). The germline V and J ends were trimmed by 6 bases and 10 bases, with 13 bases remaining between them. Germline lookup yields CDR1 SNHLY and CDR2 FYNNEI. This CDR3 has 13 residues. Written as DNA, the CDR3 is TGTGCCAGCAGCCAGGGACGGGGATCACCCCTCCACTTT. Its protein product is CASSQGRGSPLHF.

This clonotype was observed a single time. This sequence joins TRBV18 and TRBJ2-7, with D tentatively TRBD1 (8 bases). The V end was cut by 3 bases, the J end by 7 bases, with 19 bases between. Looked up from germline, CDR1 is KGHSH and CDR2 is LQKENI. CDR3 length equals 15 residues. For the CDR3, the DNA is TGTGCCAGCTCACCTTCCGGGACAGGACTAGGGGAGCAGTACTTC. This translates into CASSPSGTGLGEQYF. Full variable domain (remainder filled in from reference TRBV18 and TRBJ2-7): NAGVMQNPRHLVRRRGQEARLRCSPMKGHSHVYWYRQLPEEGLKFMVYLQKENIIDESGMPKERFSAEFPKEGPSILRIQQVVRGDSAAYFCASSPSGTGLGEQYFGPGTRLTVT.

This chain links TRBV30 with TRBJ2-4, with D maybe TRBD2 (5 bases). Between the trimmed V and J ends, which lost 3 bases and 6 bases, there was a span of 15 bases. Germline-derived CDR1 and CDR2 are GTSNPN and SVGIG (reference sequence). This CDR3 has 14 residues. The CDR3 loop reads CAWSPPVAINIQYF. In DNA, the CDR3 is TGTGCCTGGAGCCCCCCGGTAGCGATAAACATTCAGTACTTC.

V and J are TRBV20-1 and TRBJ2-1; no clear D gene. V lost 0 bases and J 7 bases, leaving 4 bases between the germline ends. Germline CDR1 and CDR2: DFQATT and SNEGSKA (reference sequence). The CDR3 is 11 residues long. CDR3 sequence: CSARDRNEQFF. In DNA form, the CDR3 reads TGCAGTGCTAGAGATAGGAATGAGCAGTTCTTC.

In the case of this clonotype: Mismatch with germline at one junction end may stem from a read error. The chain links TRBV7-2 to TRBJ2-1; D uncertain. The CDR3 runs 14 residues. Germline V gene sequence: CDR1 SGHTA, CDR2 FQGNSA. This chain's CDR3 is CASSPDGLYNERFF. For the CDR3, the DNA is TGTGCCAGCAGCCCGGACGGATTATACAATGAGCGGTTCTTC.

The rearrangement uses TRBV29-1 and TRBJ1-1; D uncertain. Germline V gene sequence: CDR1 SQVTM, CDR2 ANQGSEA. V lost 7 bases to trimming and J lost 1 base, with 13 bases between them. The CDR3 consists of 13 residues. CDR3 sequence reads: CSAAAGRNTEAFF. DNA of the CDR3: TGCAGCGCCGCAGCCGGCAGGAACACTGAAGCTTTCTTT. The whole variable domain, remainder taken from reference TRBV29-1 and TRBJ1-1, is SAVISQKPSRDICQRGTSLTIQCQVDSQVTMMFWYRQQPGQSLTLIATANQGSEATYESGFVIDKFPISRPNLTFSTLTVSNMSPEDSSIYLCSAAAGRNTEAFFGQGTRLTVV.

This chain joins TRBV30 and TRBJ2-5; D uncertain. Germline CDR1 reads GTSNPN; CDR2 reads SVGIG (reference sequence). V was cut by 0 bases and J by 7 bases, with 12 bases left in between. The CDR3 is made up of 13 amino acids. In DNA, the CDR3 is TGTGCCTGGAGTGTAATCCCCACCGGGACCCAGTACTTC. Protein: CAWSVIPTGTQYF.

The rearrangement links TRBV29-1 to TRBJ1-1; 7 nucleotides agree with TRBD1. After removal of 3 bases from V and 7 bases from J, the junction contained 11 bases not matched to a gene. Germline V lookup: CDR1 SQVTM, CDR2 ANQGSEA. This CDR3 has 14 amino acids. The CDR3 DNA follows: TGCAGCGTTGAGACCCCGGGACAGTTCTTTGAAGCTTTCTTT. It specifies CSVETPGQFFEAFF.

The V call is TRBV12-3 or TRBV12-4, the J call TRBJ2-1; no definite D call. The CDR3 spans 15 residues. Trimming cost V 4 bases and J 3 bases, with 13 bases left between them. The CDR3 region has the DNA TGTGCCAGCAGTTCCCCCGGATCAAGCTACAATGAGCAGTTCTTC. Its translation is CASSSPGSSYNEQFF.

The chain combines TRBV9 with TRBJ1-2; TRBD1 is a possible D gene (5 bases). Trimming took off 4 bases at V and 7 bases at J, with 20 bases between the two ends. CDR3 length: 15 amino acids. CDR1 and CDR2 from the germline V gene are SGDLS and YYNGEE. CDR3 DNA sequence: TGTGCCAGCAGCCCACCAGGGTTATCAGTAGTTGGCTACACCTTC. This sequence encodes CASSPPGLSVVGYTF.

The chain couples TRBV5-6 to TRBJ2-7; D might be TRBD1 (5 bases). CDR3 length equals 12 residues. The germline V gene has CDR1 SGHDT and CDR2 YYEEEE. V shed 3 bases and J shed 3 bases, with 7 bases lying between them. CDR3: CASSWQGYEQYV. CDR3 in DNA: TGTGCCAGCAGCTGGCAGGGCTACGAGCAGTACGTC.

This sequence joins TRBV25-1 and TRBJ2-6, with 10 bases identical to TRBD1. The length of the CDR3 is 17 residues. J lost 0 bases, V lost 7 bases, and 6 bases had no gene match. Germline CDR1 reads MGHDK; CDR2 reads SYGVNS. CDR3 region: CASTGTGVLSGANVLTF. The CDR3 DNA reads as TGTGCCAGCACCGGGACAGGGGTTCTCTCTGGGGCCAACGTCCTGACTTTC.